What follows is one TCR beta chain and its context. In the original processing: Reference gene primers were amplified, and this amplification served to estimate nucleated cell counts. Generated by immunoSEQ multiplex PCR, the TCRdb table keeps only in-frame clones and is missing some. From that table come the V and J calls and clone size; the DNA was used to work out D and trimming. The sample includes 130,000 to 150,000 clones, more than 70% of them seen just once. Cohorts were assigned according to the clinical history that participants reported. The sample comes from a study of blood T cell repertoires in COVID-19. Germline V gives CDR1 LNHDA, CDR2 SQIVND (reference sequence). The CDR3 contains 14 residues. Trimming left V 3 bases short and J 4 bases short, with 11 bases between.

The chain links TRBV19 to TRBJ2-3, with D possibly being TRBD1 (5 bases). Source material: PBMCs or T cells enriched from blood (not recorded which). The sequence came from a man between 40 and 49 years old with acute COVID-19. CDR3 coding DNA: TGTGCCAGTAGTATTAGGCAGGGCGCAGATACGCAGTATTTT. Protein sequence: CASSIRQGADTQYF.